Listed below are T cell receptor beta chains from one sample, sequenced in a study of molecular identifiers for immune sequencing clone quantification. TCRdb ran MiXCR on the PCR reads and lists one entry per CDR3 protein. The sample shows around 460,000 distinct CDR3 sequences, 25% of them seen only once. The sequenced material came from naive CD8+ T cells from blood, with Jurkat cell RNA spiked in. The receptor source for this set is a human donor in good health. Some libraries in this study had Jurkat cell RNA spiked in. The CDR3 runs from the conserved cysteine through the conserved F or W. D genes are given only for firm matches. Part of the rows lack a size; the others show once, few, many or a class for expanded clones.

>TRBD2|TRBJ2-7|few|19|TRBV4-2
CASSQDFSGRASGGYEQYF
TGTGCCAGCAGCCAAGATTTTAGCGGGAGGGCCAGCGGGGGATACGAGCAGTACTTC
>NA|TRBJ1-5|NA|12|TRBV19
CASHMGNQPQHF
TGTGCCAGCCACATGGGCAATCAGCCCCAGCATTTT
>NA|TRBJ1-2|few|16|TRBV28
CASSLPLSGEGYGYTF
TGTGCCAGCAGTCTCCCCCTTTCTGGGGAGGGCTATGGCTACACCTTC
>TRBD1|TRBJ2-7|few|17|TRBV14
CASSQDPRDRGSYEQYF
TGTGCCAGCAGCCAAGATCCTCGGGACAGGGGTTCCTACGAGCAGTACTTC
>NA|TRBJ2-7|many|14|TRBV7-9
CASSLGGRTYEQYF
TGTGCCAGCAGCTTGGGGGGCCGCACCTACGAGCAGTACTTC
>TRBD2|TRBJ2-3|few|17|TRBV5-4
CASSLVGSGGYEDTQYF
TGTGCCAGCAGCTTGGTGGGGAGCGGGGGGTACGAAGATACGCAGTATTTT
>NA|TRBJ2-1|few|12|TRBV30
CAWTESYNEQFF
TGTGCCTGGACAGAATCCTACAATGAGCAGTTCTTC
>NA|TRBJ1-5|few|15|TRBV21-1
CASSKVDITNQPQHF
TGTGCCAGCAGCAAAGTTGATATTACCAATCAGCCCCAGCATTTT
>NA|TRBJ1-3|NA|13|TRBV27
CASSRDNGNTIYF
TGTGCCAGCAGTCGGGACAACGGAAACACCATATATTTT
>TRBD2|TRBJ2-7|NA|18|TRBV7-6
CASSLTGYQSGGAYEQYF
TGTGCCAGCAGCTTAACAGGATATCAAAGCGGGGGAGCCTACGAGCAGTACTTC
>TRBD2|TRBJ2-7|NA|15|TRBV5-4
CASSFGLAGVLEQYF
TGTGCCAGCAGCTTTGGACTAGCGGGAGTGTTGGAGCAGTACTTC
>TRBD2|TRBJ2-5|NA|16|TRBV30
CAWTPGGLAGGEPQYF
TGTGCCTGGACCCCGGGTGGACTAGCGGGAGGAGAGCCCCAGTACTTC
>NA|TRBJ2-1|NA|16|TRBV7-2
CARSPVHGGAYNEQFF
TGTGCCCGCAGCCCAGTCCATGGCGGGGCCTACAATGAGCAGTTCTTC
>NA|TRBJ2-2|NA|15|TRBV2
CASSDPGLNTGELFF
TGTGCCAGCAGTGATCCTGGCTTAAACACCGGGGAGCTGTTTTTT
>TRBD2|TRBJ2-3|NA|15|TRBV5-6
CASSLEVTSGDTQYF
TGTGCCAGCAGCTTGGAGGTGACTAGCGGAGATACGCAGTATTTT
>NA|TRBJ1-1|NA|13|TRBV9
CAGSVATATEAFF
TGTGCCGGCAGCGTAGCTACGGCCACTGAAGCTTTCTTT
>TRBD2|TRBJ2-7|NA|17|TRBV4-3
CASSQEWASGRTDEQYF
TGCGCCAGCAGCCAAGAATGGGCTAGCGGGAGGACGGATGAGCAGTACTTC
>NA|TRBJ2-3|few|13|TRBV7-9
CASSLPLGDTQYF
TGTGCCAGCAGCTTACCCCTAGGGGATACGCAGTATTTT
>TRBD2|TRBJ2-1|many|16|TRBV7-9
CASSLVPSGESNEQFF
TGTGCCAGCAGCTTAGTTCCTAGCGGAGAATCCAATGAGCAGTTCTTC
>TRBD1|TRBJ2-7|few|14|TRBV27
CASSYRTGRYEQYF
TGTGCCAGCAGTTATAGGACAGGGAGGTACGAGCAGTACTTC
>NA|TRBJ2-7|few|16|TRBV25-1
CASSEYEVGNPYEQYF
TGTGCCAGCAGTGAATACGAGGTAGGAAATCCCTACGAGCAGTACTTC
>NA|TRBJ2-7|many|14|TRBV5-6
CASSLGRDRDEQYF
TGTGCCAGCAGCCTTGGTCGGGATAGGGACGAGCAGTACTTC
>NA|TRBJ1-5|many|12|TRBV19
CASSQGNQPQHF
TGTGCCAGCAGTCAAGGGAATCAGCCCCAGCATTTT
>NA|TRBJ1-1|NA|15|TRBV13
CASSGWGGADTEAFF
TGTGCCAGCAGCGGGTGGGGAGGGGCGGACACTGAAGCTTTCTTT
>TRBD1|TRBJ2-7|many|17|TRBV6-5
CASSHIWGRDRAYEQYF
TGTGCCAGCAGCCACATATGGGGCCGGGACAGGGCCTACGAGCAGTACTTC
>NA|TRBJ2-7|many|14|TRBV5-5
CASSLVPGAYEQYF
TGTGCCAGCAGCTTGGTTCCGGGAGCGTACGAGCAGTACTTC
>NA|TRBJ2-5|few|14|TRBV28
CATKKREQLETQYF
TGTGCCACCAAGAAGAGGGAGCAATTAGAGACCCAGTACTTC
>NA|TRBJ2-7|many|12|TRBV29-1
CSVEADSYEQYF
TGCAGCGTTGAAGCTGACAGCTACGAGCAGTACTTC
>TRBD2|TRBJ2-7|NA|16|TRBV7-9
CASSEGLAGVIYEQYF
TGTGCCAGCAGCGAGGGACTAGCGGGAGTAATCTACGAGCAGTACTTC
>NA|TRBJ1-4|NA|14|TRBV29-1
CSVGSGGMDEKLFF
TGCAGCGTTGGGAGCGGGGGGATGGATGAAAAACTGTTTTTT
>NA|TRBJ1-1|NA|12|TRBV10-3
CAISRGSTEAFF
TGTGCCATCAGTCGGGGGTCGACTGAAGCTTTCTTT
>TRBD1|TRBJ2-3|few|16|TRBV5-1
CASSLDGSRGIDTQYF
TGCGCCAGCAGCTTGGATGGGAGCAGGGGGATAGATACGCAGTATTTT
>NA|TRBJ2-7|few|14|TRBV19
CASSIDAGTGEQYF
TGTGCCAGTAGTATAGATGCGGGGACGGGCGAGCAGTACTTC
>TRBD1|TRBJ2-7|NA|13|TRBV4-3
CASSPYRGKEQYF
TGCGCCAGCAGCCCTTACAGGGGGAAGGAGCAGTACTTC
>NA|TRBJ1-1|few|14|TRBV11-2
CASSLDNVNTEAFF
TGTGCCAGCAGCTTAGATAACGTTAACACTGAAGCTTTCTTT
>TRBD2|TRBJ2-3|many|14|TRBV4-3
CASSPGTSSDTQYF
TGCGCCAGCAGCCCCGGGACTAGCTCAGATACGCAGTATTTT
>TRBD2|TRBJ2-7|few|16|TRBV9
CASSPRQGTTHYEQYF
TGTGCCAGCAGCCCTAGGCAAGGGACTACCCACTACGAGCAGTACTTC
>NA|TRBJ2-7|many|16|TRBV7-9
CASSSPAGTNPYEQYF
TGTGCCAGCAGCTCACCGGCAGGGACCAACCCCTACGAGCAGTACTTC